One sample yielded the 20 T cell receptor beta chains listed below, sequenced in a study of blood T cell repertoires in COVID-19. The method was immunoSEQ multiplex PCR; TCRdb's version includes in-frame clones alone and lacks a portion of them. The sample lists about 200,000 clones; around nine tenths were seen once. The sample comprised peripheral blood. Receptor source: a human donor in a cohort sampled during active COVID-19.

The chain has TRBV28 and TRBJ1-4; 10 bases fit TRBD1. V trimming: 5 bases; J trimming: 5 bases; junction bases outside the gene matches: 8. This CDR3 has 16 residues. Germline V CDR1 and CDR2: MDHEN, SYDVKM. CDR3 in DNA: TGTGCCAGCAGTCTGGGGACAGGGGCCCTAAATGAAAAACTGTTTTTT. Encoded protein: CASSLGTGALNEKLFF.

The rearrangement uses TRBV7-9 and TRBJ2-3; no reliable D call. The CDR3 totals 15 residues. V lost 3 bases and J 2 bases, leaving 12 bases between the germline ends. From germline, CDR1 is SEHNR and CDR2 FQNEAQ (reference sequence). Here the CDR3 DNA reads TGTGCCAGCAGCTTGAGTTTCGGTTCCACAGATACGCAGTATTTT. Translating it yields CASSLSFGSTDTQYF.

This clone occurred once. The gene calls are TRBV7-2 and TRBJ2-7; 9 bases match TRBD2. The CDR3 is 14 amino acids. Trimming removed 6 bases from V and 6 bases from J; junction bases left unmatched: 9. The V gene's germline CDR1 is SGHTA and CDR2 FQGNSA. The CDR3 loop is CASSSASGIREQYF. CDR3 sequence (DNA): TGTGCCAGCAGTAGCGCTAGCGGGATTCGCGAGCAGTACTTC.

The rearrangement uses TRBV27 and TRBJ2-7; 7 bases are a match to TRBD1. Looked up from germline, CDR1 is MNHEY and CDR2 is SMNVEV (reference sequence). This CDR3 is 14 amino acids long. V trimming: 5 bases; J trimming: 7 bases; junction bases outside the gene matches: 11. Written as DNA, the CDR3 is TGTGCCAGCAGTGCCCGACAGGGAGTGGGGGAGCAGTACTTC. Translation: CASSARQGVGEQYF.

V is TRBV27 and J is TRBJ1-1; 8 bases match TRBD1. The CDR3 totals 14 residues. Germline V gene sequence: CDR1 MNHEY, CDR2 SMNVEV (reference sequence). With V trimmed by 6 bases and J by 12 bases, 15 bases remained unmatched. CDR3 protein: CASSPFRGLVETFF. The CDR3 DNA sequence: TGTGCCAGCAGCCCTTTCAGGGGGCTTGTGGAAACTTTCTTT.

The chain combines TRBV28 with TRBJ2-5; 8 nucleotides line up with TRBD1. From germline, CDR1 is MDHEN and CDR2 SYDVKM. This CDR3 is 14 amino acids long. V lost 4 bases and J lost 9; bases outside the gene matches: 10. The CDR3 sequence: CASSWGTGRGAQYF. The CDR3 DNA reads TGTGCCAGCAGTTGGGGGACAGGAAGGGGCGCCCAGTACTTC.

The chain uses TRBV6-5 and TRBJ1-4; 8 nucleotides agree with TRBD1. The CDR3 has 14 residues. Trimming cost V 6 bases and J 8 bases; bases outside gene matches: 8. Germline CDR1 is MNHEY and CDR2 is SVGAGI. CDR3 in amino acids: CASRLGQGGEKLFF. The DNA of the CDR3 is TGTGCCAGCAGGCTAGGACAGGGAGGCGAAAAACTGTTTTTT.

V usage is TRBV7-2 and J usage is TRBJ2-5; D remains unclear. Germline lookup yields CDR1 SGHTA and CDR2 FQGNSA. V was shortened by 5 bases and J by 4 bases, with 8 bases between the two germline ends. The CDR3 covers 12 residues. CDR3 nucleotides: TGTGCCAGCAGCCCGATCGGAGAGACCCAGTACTTC. The encoded protein is CASSPIGETQYF.

The chain is built from TRBV9 and TRBJ2-7; the D is unclear. Germline V gene sequence: CDR1 SGDLS, CDR2 YYNGEE. Trimming removed 4 bases at V and 2 bases at J, with 10 bases between. CDR3 size: 13 residues. CDR3 region: CASSPSRAYEQYF. In DNA, the CDR3 is TGTGCCAGCAGCCCAAGTAGAGCCTACGAGCAGTACTTC.

This chain joins TRBV19 and TRBJ1-1, with 9 bases that match TRBD1. V lost 5 bases and J lost 1; bases outside the gene matches: 2. This CDR3 has 14 residues. From germline, CDR1 is LNHDA and CDR2 SQIVND (reference sequence). The DNA of the CDR3 is TGTGCCAGTAGTCAGGACAGGGGGAACACTGAAGCTTTCTTT. Amino acid sequence: CASSQDRGNTEAFF.

The chain uses TRBV5-1 and TRBJ2-2, with D possibly matching TRBD1 (7 bases). The CDR3 spans 15 residues. Trimming pared 3 bases from V and 2 bases from J, leaving 11 bases between. CDR1 is SGHRS, CDR2 YFSETQ, per germline. CDR3 loop: CASSSGGLNTGELFF. The CDR3, as DNA: TGCGCCAGCAGCTCAGGGGGACTTAACACCGGGGAGCTGTTTTTT.

V usage is TRBV10-3 and J usage is TRBJ2-3; TRBD2 might be the D (6 bases). Germline loops: CDR1 ENHRY, CDR2 SYGVKD. The CDR3 has 14 amino acids. Between the trimmed V and J ends, which lost 4 bases and 7 bases, there was a span of 15 bases. This CDR3 reads CAISGATSFHTQYF. CDR3 DNA sequence: TGTGCCATCAGTGGCGCGACTAGTTTCCATACGCAGTATTTT.

This clone was detected once. The chain joins TRBV6-6 to TRBJ2-3, with 10 bases aligning to TRBD2. The germline V gene has CDR1 MNHNY and CDR2 SVGAGI (reference sequence). Trimming took 7 bases from V and 1 from J; bases not matched to a gene: 8. CDR3 length: 16 amino acids. The chain's CDR3 is CASKKGAGGGTDTQYF. The CDR3 DNA reads TGTGCCAGCAAAAAGGGAGCGGGGGGGGGCACAGATACGCAGTATTTT.

The DNA for the CDR3 is TGCACCAGCAGGAACATAGCGGGGGCCACCTACGAGCAGTACTTC. It encodes CTSRNIAGATYEQYF. The rearrangement links TRBV1 to TRBJ2-7; the table's D gene call, TRBD2, was not cross checked with the DNA. TRBV1 is a known pseudogene. The CDR3 runs to 15 residues.

The rearrangement uses TRBV5-8 and TRBJ2-7, with 10 bases matching TRBD2. CDR3 length: 16 amino acids. With V trimmed by 4 bases and J by 1 base, 8 bases remained unmatched. Per the germline V gene, CDR1 is SGHTS and CDR2 is YDEGEE. The CDR3 DNA reads TGTGCCAGCAGCATACCGGGACTAGCGTCTTCCTACGAGCAGTACTTC. This sequence encodes CASSIPGLASSYEQYF.

This clone was detected only a few times. J is TRBJ2-7 and V is TRBV7-9; D gene ambiguous. The CDR3 length is 13 residues. Trimming left V 1 base short and J 4 bases short, with 8 bases between. Per germline, CDR1 SEHNR and CDR2 FQNEAQ (reference sequence). This chain's CDR3 is CASSLGPRYEQYF. The CDR3 bases are TGTGCCAGCAGCTTAGGCCCCCGGTACGAGCAGTACTTC.

V gene TRBV18 combines with J gene TRBJ2-7, with TRBD1 matching over 9 bases. Germline V gene sequence: CDR1 KGHSH, CDR2 LQKENI. The CDR3 has 14 amino acids. The trim removed 6 bases at V and 3 bases at J, leaving 6 bases unmatched. CDR3 sequence: CASSGTGSDYEQYF. As DNA, the CDR3 is TGTGCCAGCTCGGGGACAGGGTCAGACTACGAGCAGTACTTC.

The chain links TRBV25-1 to TRBJ1-2; tentative D call: TRBD1 (5 bases). V was trimmed by 3 bases and J by 7 bases, leaving 9 bases between them. The CDR3 totals 12 residues. Germline V gives CDR1 MGHDK, CDR2 SYGVNS. This CDR3 is CASSDPGLGYTF. In nucleotides, the CDR3 is TGTGCCAGCAGTGACCCAGGGCTTGGCTACACCTTC.

The chain couples TRBV29-1 to TRBJ2-7; TRBD1 agrees at 11 bases. CDR1 and CDR2 from the germline V gene are SQVTM and ANQGSEA. CDR3 size: 14 residues. Trimming removed 0 bases from V and 3 bases from J; junction bases left unmatched: 1. The CDR3 spells CSVEEGQGGYEQYF. In DNA form, the CDR3 reads TGCAGCGTTGAAGAGGGACAGGGGGGCTACGAGCAGTACTTC.

The V gene is TRBV5-6, the J gene TRBJ2-5, with 11 positions matching TRBD2. The trim removed 4 bases at V and 4 bases at J, leaving 3 bases unmatched. Germline lookup yields CDR1 SGHDT and CDR2 YYEEEE. The CDR3 runs to 14 residues. The CDR3 here is CASSIAGGPETQYF. The CDR3 region has the DNA TGTGCCAGCAGCATAGCGGGAGGGCCAGAGACCCAGTACTTC.